One and the same sample provided the 6 T cell receptor beta chains below, sequenced in a study of beta chain features in type 1 diabetes. Study-wide results and caveats: Within each of all four CD4+ subsets, Type 1 diabetes patients had TCRB CDR3s that were moderately but significantly shorter.

Expressed TCRB transcripts were sequenced because the entire RNA isolate underwent reverse transcription. Sequencing was performed with immunoSEQ multiplex PCR; in TCRdb, only in-frame clones are kept and a portion is missing. The data show some 160,000 clones, 7% to 9.5% seen once. These TCRs are of unknown antigen specificity. Material for sequencing was central memory CD4+ T cells from blood. The receptors here all came from a woman under 40 with type 1 diabetes.

This clone was observed a few times. The chain links TRBV19 to TRBJ2-1; TRBD2 matches 8 bases. Germline assignment: CDR1 LNHDA and CDR2 SQIVND (reference sequence). After removal of 5 bases from V and 6 bases from J, the junction contained 12 bases not matched to a gene. This CDR3 region has 16 residues. The CDR3: CASSPRGGTRSNEQFF. The CDR3 DNA reads as TGTGCCAGTAGTCCAAGAGGGGGGACTAGAAGCAATGAGCAGTTCTTC.

There are a few counts of this clone. The rearrangement uses TRBV23-1 and TRBJ2-7; TRBD2 is a possible D gene (7 bases). TRBV23-1 is identified as an open reading frame with a role that is uncertain. V gave up 4 bases and J gave up 3 bases, with 16 bases separating them. CDR3 length: 15 amino acids. CDR3 DNA: TGCGCCAGCAGTCCGCGGGGGCCGGCCTACTACGAGCAGTACTTC. Translated, it gives CASSPRGPAYYEQYF.

This sequence joins TRBV7-3 and TRBJ2-1; TRBD2 matches 7 bases. Germline CDR1 reads SGHTA; CDR2 reads FQGTGA. This CDR3 is 15 amino acids long. Trimming removed 2 bases from V and 4 bases from J; junction bases left unmatched: 5. CDR3 in DNA: TGTGCCAGCAGCTTAGTGGGAGGGACTTACAATGAGCAGTTCTTC. This translates into CASSLVGGTYNEQFF.

This clone has at least ten counts. The chain recombines TRBV7-2 with TRBJ2-1; D is undetermined. Germline V gene sequence: CDR1 SGHTA, CDR2 FQGNSA. The CDR3 has 13 amino acids. The germline V and J ends were trimmed by 5 bases and 9 bases, with 14 bases remaining between them. CDR3 sequence reads: CASSPGVVREQFF. The CDR3 coding sequence is TGTGCCAGCAGCCCGGGTGTTGTCCGTGAGCAGTTCTTC. The full variable domain, completed using reference TRBV7-2 and TRBJ2-1, is GAGVSQSPSNKVTEKGKDVELRCDPISGHTALYWYRQSLGQGLEFLIYFQGNSAPDKSGLPSDRFSAERTGGSVSTLTIQRTQQEDSAVYLCASSPGVVREQFFGPGTRLTVL.

The rearrangement uses TRBV2 and TRBJ2-1, with D perhaps matching TRBD1 (6 bases). This CDR3 has 15 amino acids. Trimming removed 3 bases at V and 7 bases at J, with 16 bases between. The germline gives CDR1 SNHLY, CDR2 FYNNEI. This chain's CDR3 is CASSEYREVVNEQFF. The CDR3, as DNA: TGTGCCAGCAGTGAGTACAGGGAAGTGGTAAATGAGCAGTTCTTC.

This chain joins TRBV7-6 and TRBJ2-5; tentative D call: TRBD1 (6 bases). CDR1 and CDR2 from the germline V gene are SGHVS and FNYEAQ. V dropped 5 bases and J dropped 0 bases, with 13 bases sitting between them. The CDR3 length is 15 residues. CDR3 bases: TGTGCCAGCAGCGTCGGGACAACTAACCAAGAGACCCAGTACTTC. Protein: CASSVGTTNQETQYF. Full variable domain (outside the CDR3, taken from reference TRBV7-6 and TRBJ2-5): GAGVSQSPRYKVTKRGQDVALRCDPISGHVSLYWYRQALGQGPEFLTYFNYEAQQDKSGLPNDRFSAERPEGSISTLTIQRTEQRDSAMYRCASSVGTTNQETQYFGPGTRLLVL.